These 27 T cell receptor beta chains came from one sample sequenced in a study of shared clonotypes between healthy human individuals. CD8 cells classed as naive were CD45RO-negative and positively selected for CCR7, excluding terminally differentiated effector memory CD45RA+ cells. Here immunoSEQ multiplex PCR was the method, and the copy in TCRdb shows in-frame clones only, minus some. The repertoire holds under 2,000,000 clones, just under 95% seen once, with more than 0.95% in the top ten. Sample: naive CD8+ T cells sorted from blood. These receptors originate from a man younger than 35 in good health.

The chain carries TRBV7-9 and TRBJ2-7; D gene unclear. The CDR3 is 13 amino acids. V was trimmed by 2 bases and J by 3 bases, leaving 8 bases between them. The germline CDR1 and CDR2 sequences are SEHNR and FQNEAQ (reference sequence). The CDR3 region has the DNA TGTGCCAGCAGCTTACAGGCTAGCTACGAGCAGTACTTC. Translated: CASSLQASYEQYF.

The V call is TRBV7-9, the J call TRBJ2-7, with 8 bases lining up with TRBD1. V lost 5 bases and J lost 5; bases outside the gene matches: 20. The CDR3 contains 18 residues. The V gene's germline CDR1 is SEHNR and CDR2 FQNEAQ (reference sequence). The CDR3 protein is CASSHSRSGQGPDDEQYF. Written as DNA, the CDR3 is TGTGCCAGCAGCCACAGCAGGTCCGGACAGGGTCCGGACGACGAGCAGTACTTC.

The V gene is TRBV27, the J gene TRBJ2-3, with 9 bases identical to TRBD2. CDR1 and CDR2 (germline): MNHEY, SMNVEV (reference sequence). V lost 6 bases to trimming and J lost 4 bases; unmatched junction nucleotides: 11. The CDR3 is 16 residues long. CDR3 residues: CASSLTSREGPDTQYF. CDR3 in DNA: TGTGCCAGCAGCCTAACTTCGCGGGAGGGCCCAGATACGCAGTATTTT.

The CDR3 DNA is TGTGCCAGCAGCGTAGCCGGGACTAGCGGAAACAATGAGCAGTTCTTC. This gives the protein CASSVAGTSGNNEQFF. The chain has TRBV9 and TRBJ2-1, with 11 bases matching TRBD2. The CDR3 totals 16 residues. Germline CDR1 SGDLS, CDR2 YYNGEE. Losses at the gene ends were 0 bases for V and 5 bases for J; bases not matched to a gene: 4. Together with reference TRBV9 and TRBJ2-1, the CDR3 gives the full variable domain: DSGVTQTPKHLITATGQRVTLRCSPRSGDLSVYWYQQSLDQGLQFLIQYYNGEERAKGNILERFSAQQFPDLHSELNLSSLELGDSALYFCASSVAGTSGNNEQFFGPGTRLTVL.

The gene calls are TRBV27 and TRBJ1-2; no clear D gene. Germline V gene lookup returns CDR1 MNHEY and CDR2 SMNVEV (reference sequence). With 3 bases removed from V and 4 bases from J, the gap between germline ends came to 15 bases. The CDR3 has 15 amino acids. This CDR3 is CASSFKEGSSYGYTF. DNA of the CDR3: TGTGCCAGCAGTTTCAAGGAGGGCAGCAGCTATGGCTACACCTTC.

CDR3 amino acids: CASSQGWLSSTDTQYF. Written as DNA, the CDR3 is TGCGCCAGCAGCCAAGGGTGGTTGTCTAGCACAGATACGCAGTATTTT. The gene calls are TRBV4-1 and TRBJ2-3; D gene unclear. The CDR3 is made up of 16 amino acids. Trimming shortened V by 1 base and J by 0 bases, and 11 bases separated the two germline ends. Germline values: CDR1 MGHRA, CDR2 YSYEKL.

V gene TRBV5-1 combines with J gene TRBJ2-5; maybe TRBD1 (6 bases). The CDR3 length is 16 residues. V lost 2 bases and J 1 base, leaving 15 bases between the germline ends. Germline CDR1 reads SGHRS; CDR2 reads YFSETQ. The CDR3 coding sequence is TGCGCCAGCAGCTTAATTCAGGGGCTATTCCAAGAGACCCAGTACTTC. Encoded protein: CASSLIQGLFQETQYF.

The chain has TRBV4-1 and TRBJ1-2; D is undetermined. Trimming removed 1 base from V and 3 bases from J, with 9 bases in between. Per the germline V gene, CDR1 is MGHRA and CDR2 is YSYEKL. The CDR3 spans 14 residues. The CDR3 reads CASSQGLGDYGYTF. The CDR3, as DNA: TGCGCCAGCAGCCAAGGGCTGGGAGACTATGGCTACACCTTC.

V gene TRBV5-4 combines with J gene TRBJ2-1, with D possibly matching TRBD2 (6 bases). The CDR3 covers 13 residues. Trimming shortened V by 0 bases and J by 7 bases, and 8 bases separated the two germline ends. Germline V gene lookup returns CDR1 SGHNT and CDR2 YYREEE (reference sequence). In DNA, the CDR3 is TGTGCCAGCAGCTTGGTCGGGAGTAATGAGCAGTTCTTC. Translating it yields CASSLVGSNEQFF.

CDR3: CAISAGQGNQPQHF. CDR3 DNA sequence: TGTGCCATCAGTGCCGGACAGGGGAATCAGCCCCAGCATTTT. The V call is TRBV10-3, the J call TRBJ1-5, with 9 bases lining up with TRBD1. V lost 4 bases and J lost 4; bases outside the gene matches: 2. This CDR3 is built from 14 residues. Germline V CDR1 and CDR2: ENHRY, SYGVKD.

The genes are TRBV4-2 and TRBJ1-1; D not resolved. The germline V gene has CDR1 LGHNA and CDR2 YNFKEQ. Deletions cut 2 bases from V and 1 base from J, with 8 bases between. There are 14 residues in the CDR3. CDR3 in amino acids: CASSQLTANTEAFF. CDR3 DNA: TGTGCCAGCAGCCAACTCACGGCGAACACTGAAGCTTTCTTT.

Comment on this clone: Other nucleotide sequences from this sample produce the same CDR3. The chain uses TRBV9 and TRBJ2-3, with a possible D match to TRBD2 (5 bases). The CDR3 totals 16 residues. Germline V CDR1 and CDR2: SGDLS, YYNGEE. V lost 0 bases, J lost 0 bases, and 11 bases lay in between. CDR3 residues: CASSVEGGSSTDTQYF. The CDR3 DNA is TGTGCCAGCAGCGTAGAAGGAGGCTCTAGCACAGATACGCAGTATTTT.

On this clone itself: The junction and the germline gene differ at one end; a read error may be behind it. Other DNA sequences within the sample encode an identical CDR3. The CDR3 spells CAWSGWEGWGEQYF. The CDR3 nucleotides are TGCGCCTGGAGTGGTTGGGAGGGTTGGGGCGAGCAGTACTTC. The J gene is TRBJ2-7, the V gene TRBV30; 7 bases map to TRBD2. CDR1 is GTSNPN, CDR2 SVGIG, per germline (reference sequence). This CDR3 contains 14 residues. Full variable domain (rest looked up from reference TRBV30 and TRBJ2-7): SQTIHQWPATLVQPVGSPLSLECTVEGTSNPNLYWYRQAAGRGLQLLFYSVGIGQISSEVPQNLSASRPQDRQFILSSKKLLLSDSGFYLCAWSGWEGWGEQYFGPGTRLTVT.

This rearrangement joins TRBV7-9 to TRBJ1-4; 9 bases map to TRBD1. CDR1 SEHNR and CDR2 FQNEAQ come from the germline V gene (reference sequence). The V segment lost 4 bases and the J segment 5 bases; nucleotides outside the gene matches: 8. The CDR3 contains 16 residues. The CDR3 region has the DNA TGTGCCAGCAGCTCGAACCGGGACAGGGTGAATGAAAAACTGTTTTTT. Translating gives CASSSNRDRVNEKLFF.

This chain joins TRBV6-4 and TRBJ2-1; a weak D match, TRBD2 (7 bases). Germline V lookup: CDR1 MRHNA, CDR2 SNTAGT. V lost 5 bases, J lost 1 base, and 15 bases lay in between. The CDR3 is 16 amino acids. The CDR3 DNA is TGTGCCAGCAGTCCAGGGGTGGGAGGGTCCTACAATGAGCAGTTCTTC. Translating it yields CASSPGVGGSYNEQFF.

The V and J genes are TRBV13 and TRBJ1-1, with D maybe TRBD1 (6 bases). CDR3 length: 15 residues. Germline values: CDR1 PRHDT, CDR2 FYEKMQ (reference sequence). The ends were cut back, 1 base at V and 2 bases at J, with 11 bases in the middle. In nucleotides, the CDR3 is TGTGCCAGCAGCTTAGTGGACAGAGTTAACACTGAAGCTTTCTTT. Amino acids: CASSLVDRVNTEAFF.

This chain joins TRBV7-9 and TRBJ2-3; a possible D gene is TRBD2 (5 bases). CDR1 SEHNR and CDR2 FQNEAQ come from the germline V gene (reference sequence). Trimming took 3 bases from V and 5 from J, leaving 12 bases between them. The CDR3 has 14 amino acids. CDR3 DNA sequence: TGTGCCAGCAGCTTTAGCACCGAGGGAGATACGCAGTATTTT. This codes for CASSFSTEGDTQYF.

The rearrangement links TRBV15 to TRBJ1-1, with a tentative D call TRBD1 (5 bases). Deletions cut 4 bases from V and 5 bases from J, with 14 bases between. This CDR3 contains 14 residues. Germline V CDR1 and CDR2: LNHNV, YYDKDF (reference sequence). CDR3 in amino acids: CATSTGTSGTEAFF. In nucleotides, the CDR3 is TGTGCCACCAGCACCGGGACCTCGGGAACTGAAGCTTTCTTT.

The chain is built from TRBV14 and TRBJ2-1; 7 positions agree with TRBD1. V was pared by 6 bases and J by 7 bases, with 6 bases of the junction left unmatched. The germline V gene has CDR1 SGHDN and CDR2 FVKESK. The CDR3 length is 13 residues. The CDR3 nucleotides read TGTGCCAGCAGGTACACAGGGGAGAATGAGCAGTTCTTC. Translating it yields CASRYTGENEQFF.

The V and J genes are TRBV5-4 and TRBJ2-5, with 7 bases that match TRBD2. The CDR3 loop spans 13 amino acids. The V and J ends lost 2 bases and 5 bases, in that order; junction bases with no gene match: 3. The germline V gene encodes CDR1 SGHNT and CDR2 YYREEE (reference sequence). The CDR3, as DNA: TGTGCCAGCAGCTTCGGAGCGGGGGAGACCCAGTACTTC. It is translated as CASSFGAGETQYF.

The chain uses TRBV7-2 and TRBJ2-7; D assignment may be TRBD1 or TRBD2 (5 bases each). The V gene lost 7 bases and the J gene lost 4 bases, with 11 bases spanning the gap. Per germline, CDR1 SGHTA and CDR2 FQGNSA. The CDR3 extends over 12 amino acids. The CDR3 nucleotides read TGTGCCAGCACCCGGGGCGTATACGAGCAGTACTTC. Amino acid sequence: CASTRGVYEQYF.

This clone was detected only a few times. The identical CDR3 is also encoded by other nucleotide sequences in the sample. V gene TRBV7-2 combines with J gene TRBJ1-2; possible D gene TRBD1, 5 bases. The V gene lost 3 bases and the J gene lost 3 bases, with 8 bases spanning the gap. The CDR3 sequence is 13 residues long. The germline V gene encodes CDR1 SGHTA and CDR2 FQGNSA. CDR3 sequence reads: CASSFLTDYGYTF. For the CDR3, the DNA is TGTGCCAGCAGCTTTCTGACAGACTATGGCTACACCTTC. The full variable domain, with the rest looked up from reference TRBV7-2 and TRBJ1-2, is GAGVSQSPSNKVTEKGKDVELRCDPISGHTALYWYRQSLGQGLEFLIYFQGNSAPDKSGLPSDRFSAERTGGSVSTLTIQRTQQEDSAVYLCASSFLTDYGYTFGSGTRLTVV.

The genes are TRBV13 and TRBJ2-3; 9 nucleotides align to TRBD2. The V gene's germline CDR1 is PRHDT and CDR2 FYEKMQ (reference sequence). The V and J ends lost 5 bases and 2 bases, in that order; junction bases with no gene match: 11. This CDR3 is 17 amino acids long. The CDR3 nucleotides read TGTGCCAGCAGCGCGACCAGCGGGGGGACCGACACAGATACGCAGTATTTT. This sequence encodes CASSATSGGTDTDTQYF.

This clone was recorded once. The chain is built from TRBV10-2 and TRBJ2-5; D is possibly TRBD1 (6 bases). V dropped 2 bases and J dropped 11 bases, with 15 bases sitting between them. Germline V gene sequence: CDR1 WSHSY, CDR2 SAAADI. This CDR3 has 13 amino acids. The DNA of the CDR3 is TGCGCCAGCAGTGAGGGGGGCCCGCTAGAGCAGTACTTC. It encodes CASSEGGPLEQYF.

DNA for the CDR3: TGTGCCACCTCGACAATGGGGTCAAATAATTCACCCCTCCACTTT. Its translation: CATSTMGSNNSPLHF. The chain links TRBV6-5 to TRBJ1-6; unclear D gene. This CDR3 has 15 amino acids. The V gene's germline CDR1 is MNHEY and CDR2 SVGAGI. Trimming pared 10 bases from V and 5 bases from J, leaving 18 bases between.

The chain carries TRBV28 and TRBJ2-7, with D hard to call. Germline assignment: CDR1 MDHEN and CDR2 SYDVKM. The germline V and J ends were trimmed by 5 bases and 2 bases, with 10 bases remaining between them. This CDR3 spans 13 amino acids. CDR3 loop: CASSDPFAYEQYF. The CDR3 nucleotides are TGTGCCAGCAGTGACCCCTTTGCCTACGAGCAGTACTTC.

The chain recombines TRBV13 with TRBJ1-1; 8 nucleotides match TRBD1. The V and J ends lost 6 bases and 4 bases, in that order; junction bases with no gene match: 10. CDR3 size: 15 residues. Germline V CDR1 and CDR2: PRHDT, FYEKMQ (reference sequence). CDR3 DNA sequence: TGTGCCAGCAGAGAACGGACAGGGTTATTCACTGAAGCTTTCTTT. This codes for CASRERTGLFTEAFF.